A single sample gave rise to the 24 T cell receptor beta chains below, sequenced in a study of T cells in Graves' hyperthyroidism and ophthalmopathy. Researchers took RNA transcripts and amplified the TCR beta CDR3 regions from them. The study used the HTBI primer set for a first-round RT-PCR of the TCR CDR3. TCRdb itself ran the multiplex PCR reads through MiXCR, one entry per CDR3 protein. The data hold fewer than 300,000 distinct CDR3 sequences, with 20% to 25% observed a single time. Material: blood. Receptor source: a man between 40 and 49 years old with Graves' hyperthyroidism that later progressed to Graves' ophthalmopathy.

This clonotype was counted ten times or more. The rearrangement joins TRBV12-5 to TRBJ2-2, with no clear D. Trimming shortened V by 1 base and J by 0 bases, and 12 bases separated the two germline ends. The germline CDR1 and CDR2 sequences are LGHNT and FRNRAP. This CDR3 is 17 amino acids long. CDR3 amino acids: CASGLDEVAANTGELFF. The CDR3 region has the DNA TGTGCTAGTGGTTTGGATGAGGTAGCCGCGAACACCGGGGAGCTGTTTTTT.

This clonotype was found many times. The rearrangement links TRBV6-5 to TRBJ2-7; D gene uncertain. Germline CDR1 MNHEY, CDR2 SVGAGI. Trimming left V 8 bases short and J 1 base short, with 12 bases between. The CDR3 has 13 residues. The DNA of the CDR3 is TGTGCCAGCGCCTTTAGCCCGTCCTACGAGCAGTACTTC. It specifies CASAFSPSYEQYF.

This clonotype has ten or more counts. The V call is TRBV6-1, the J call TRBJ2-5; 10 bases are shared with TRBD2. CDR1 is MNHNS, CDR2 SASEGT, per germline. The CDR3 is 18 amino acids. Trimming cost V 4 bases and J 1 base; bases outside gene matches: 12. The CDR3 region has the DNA TGTGCCAGCAGTGGTAATAGCGGGAGGTATTTAGGCCAAGAGACCCAGTACTTC. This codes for CASSGNSGRYLGQETQYF.

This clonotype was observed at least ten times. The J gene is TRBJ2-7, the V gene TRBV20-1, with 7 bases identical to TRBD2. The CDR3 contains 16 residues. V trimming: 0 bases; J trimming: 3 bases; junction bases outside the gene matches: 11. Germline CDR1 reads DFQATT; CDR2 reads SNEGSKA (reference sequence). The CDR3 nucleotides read TGCAGTGCTAGAGATGTCCTAGCGGCAGGGAGCTACGAGCAGTACTTC. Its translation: CSARDVLAAGSYEQYF.

The CDR3 loop reads CASSRVRMPEAFF. CDR3 nucleotides: TGTGCCAGCAGCCGCGTTAGGATGCCTGAAGCTTTCTTT. This chain uses TRBV5-6 with TRBJ1-1; unclear D gene. V gave up 4 bases and J gave up 6 bases, with 13 bases separating them. Germline CDR1 SGHDT, CDR2 YYEEEE. The CDR3 is 13 residues long. Complete variable domain (other parts from reference TRBV5-6 and TRBJ1-1): DAGVTQSPTHLIKTRGQQVTLRCSPKSGHDTVSWYQQALGQGPQFIFQYYEEEERQRGNFPDRFSGHQFPNYSSELNVNALLLGDSALYLCASSRVRMPEAFFGQGTRLTVV.

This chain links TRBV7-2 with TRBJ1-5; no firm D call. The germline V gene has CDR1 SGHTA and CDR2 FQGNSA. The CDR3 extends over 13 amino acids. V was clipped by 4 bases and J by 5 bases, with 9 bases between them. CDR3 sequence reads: CASSYQSDQPQHF. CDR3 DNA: TGTGCCAGCAGCTACCAAAGTGATCAGCCCCAGCATTTT.

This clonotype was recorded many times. CDR3 region: CASSFSGTENIQYF. Written as DNA, the CDR3 is TGTGCCAGCAGCTTCTCCGGGACCGAAAACATTCAGTACTTC. The chain carries TRBV7-3 and TRBJ2-4; D may correspond to TRBD1 or TRBD2 (5 bases each). V lost 3 bases and J 5 bases, leaving 11 bases between the germline ends. The CDR3 extends over 14 amino acids. Per the germline V gene, CDR1 is SGHTA and CDR2 is FQGTGA.

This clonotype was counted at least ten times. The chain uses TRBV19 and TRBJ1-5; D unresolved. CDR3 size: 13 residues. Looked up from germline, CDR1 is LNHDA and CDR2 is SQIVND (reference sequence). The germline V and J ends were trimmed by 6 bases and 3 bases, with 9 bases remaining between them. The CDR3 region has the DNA TGTGCCAGTAGCGGGAGTCTCAATCAGCCCCAGCATTTT. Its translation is CASSGSLNQPQHF.

CDR3 protein: CASSSDRPYSGSYEQYF. The CDR3, as DNA: TGTGCCAGCAGCTCGGACAGGCCCTACAGCGGCTCCTACGAGCAGTACTTC. The genes are TRBV11-2 and TRBJ2-7; 7 positions agree with TRBD1. The CDR3 covers 17 residues. Germline V gives CDR1 SGHAT, CDR2 FQNNGV. Losses at the gene ends were 4 bases for V and 0 bases for J; bases not matched to a gene: 12.

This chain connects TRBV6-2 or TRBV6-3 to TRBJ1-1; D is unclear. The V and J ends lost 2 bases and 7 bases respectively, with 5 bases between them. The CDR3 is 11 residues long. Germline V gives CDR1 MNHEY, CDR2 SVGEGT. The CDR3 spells CASSYLFEAFF. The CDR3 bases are TGTGCCAGCAGTTACCTGTTTGAAGCTTTCTTT.

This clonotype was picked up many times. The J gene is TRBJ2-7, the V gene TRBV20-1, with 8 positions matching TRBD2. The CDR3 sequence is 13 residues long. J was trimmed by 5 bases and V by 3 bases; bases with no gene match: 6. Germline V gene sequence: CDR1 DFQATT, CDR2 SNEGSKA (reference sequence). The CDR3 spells CSASSGNAHEQYF. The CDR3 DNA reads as TGCAGTGCTAGTAGCGGGAATGCCCACGAGCAGTACTTC.

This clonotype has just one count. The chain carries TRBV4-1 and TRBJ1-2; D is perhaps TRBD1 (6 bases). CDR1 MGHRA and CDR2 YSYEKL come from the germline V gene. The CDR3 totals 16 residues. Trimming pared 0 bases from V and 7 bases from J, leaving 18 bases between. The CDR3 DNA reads TGCGCCAGCAGCCAAGAGGGTAGGGGGGGGGTTTTTGGCTACACCTTC. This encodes CASSQEGRGGVFGYTF.

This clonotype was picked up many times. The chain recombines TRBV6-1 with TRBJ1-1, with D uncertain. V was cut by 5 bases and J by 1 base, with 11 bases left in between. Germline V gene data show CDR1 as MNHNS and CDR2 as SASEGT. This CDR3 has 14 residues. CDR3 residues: CASSRSGTNTEAFF. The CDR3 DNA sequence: TGTGCCAGCAGTAGGTCAGGTACGAACACTGAAGCTTTCTTT.

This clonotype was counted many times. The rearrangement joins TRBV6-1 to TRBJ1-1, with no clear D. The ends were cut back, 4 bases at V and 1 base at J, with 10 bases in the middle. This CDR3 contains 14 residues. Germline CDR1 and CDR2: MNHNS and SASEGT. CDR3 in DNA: TGTGCCAGCAGTGCCGTCAGGTGGAACACTGAAGCTTTCTTT. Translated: CASSAVRWNTEAFF.

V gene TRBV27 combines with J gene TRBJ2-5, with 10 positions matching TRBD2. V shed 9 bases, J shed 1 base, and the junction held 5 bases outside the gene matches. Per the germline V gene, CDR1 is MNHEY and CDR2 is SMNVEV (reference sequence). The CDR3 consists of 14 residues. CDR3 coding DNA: TGTGCCAGTAGACTAGCGGGTATCCAAGAGACCCAGTACTTC. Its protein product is CASRLAGIQETQYF.

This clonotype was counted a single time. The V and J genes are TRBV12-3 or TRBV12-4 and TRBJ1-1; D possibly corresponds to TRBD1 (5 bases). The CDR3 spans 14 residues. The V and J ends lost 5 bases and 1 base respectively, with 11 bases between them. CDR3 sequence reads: CASSPQAANTEAFF. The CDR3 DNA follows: TGTGCCAGCAGTCCACAGGCAGCGAACACTGAAGCTTTCTTT.

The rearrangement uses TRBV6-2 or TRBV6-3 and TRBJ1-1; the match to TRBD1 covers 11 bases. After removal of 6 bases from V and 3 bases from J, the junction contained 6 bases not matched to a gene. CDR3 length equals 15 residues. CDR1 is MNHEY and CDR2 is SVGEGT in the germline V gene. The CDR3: CASRTGGQGDTEAFF. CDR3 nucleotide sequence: TGTGCCAGCAGGACGGGGGGACAGGGGGACACTGAAGCTTTCTTT.

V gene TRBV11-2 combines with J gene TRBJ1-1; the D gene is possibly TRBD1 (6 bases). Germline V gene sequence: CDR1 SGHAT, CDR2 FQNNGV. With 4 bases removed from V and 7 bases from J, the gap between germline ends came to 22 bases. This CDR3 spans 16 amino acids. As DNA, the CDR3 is TGTGCCAGCAGCTCACATGGAAGACAGGCCAAATTTGAAGCTTTCTTT. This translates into CASSSHGRQAKFEAFF.

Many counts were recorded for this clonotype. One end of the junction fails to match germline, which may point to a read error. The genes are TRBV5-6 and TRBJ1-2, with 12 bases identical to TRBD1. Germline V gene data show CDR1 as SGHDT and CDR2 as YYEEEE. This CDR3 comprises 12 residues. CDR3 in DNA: TGCGGGACAGGGGGCCCGGACTATGGCTACACCTTC. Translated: CGTGGPDYGYTF.

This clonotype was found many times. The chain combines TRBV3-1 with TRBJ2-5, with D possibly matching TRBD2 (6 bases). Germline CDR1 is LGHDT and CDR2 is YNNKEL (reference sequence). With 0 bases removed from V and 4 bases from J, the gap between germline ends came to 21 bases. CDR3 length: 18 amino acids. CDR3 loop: CASSQDIASVGIRETQYF. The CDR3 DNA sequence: TGTGCCAGCAGCCAAGATATCGCTAGCGTTGGGATTAGAGAGACCCAGTACTTC.

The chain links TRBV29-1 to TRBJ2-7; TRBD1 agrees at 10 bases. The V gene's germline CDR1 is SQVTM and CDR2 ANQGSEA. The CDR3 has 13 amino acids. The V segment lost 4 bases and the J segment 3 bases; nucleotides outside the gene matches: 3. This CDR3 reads CSVGRTGGYEQYF. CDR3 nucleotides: TGCAGCGTTGGTAGGACAGGGGGCTACGAGCAGTACTTC.

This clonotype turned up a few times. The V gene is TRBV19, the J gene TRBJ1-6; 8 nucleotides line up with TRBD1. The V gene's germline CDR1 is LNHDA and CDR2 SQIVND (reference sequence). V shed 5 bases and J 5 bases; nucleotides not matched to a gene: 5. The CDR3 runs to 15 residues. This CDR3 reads CASSDRGANNSPLHF. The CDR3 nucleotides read TGTGCCAGTAGTGACAGGGGCGCTAATAATTCACCCCTCCACTTT.

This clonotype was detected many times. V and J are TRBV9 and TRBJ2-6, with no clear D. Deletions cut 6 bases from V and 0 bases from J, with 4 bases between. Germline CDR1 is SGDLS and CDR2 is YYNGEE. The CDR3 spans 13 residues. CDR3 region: CASTRSGANVLTF. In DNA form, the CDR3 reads TGTGCCAGCACCCGCTCTGGGGCCAACGTCCTGACTTTC.

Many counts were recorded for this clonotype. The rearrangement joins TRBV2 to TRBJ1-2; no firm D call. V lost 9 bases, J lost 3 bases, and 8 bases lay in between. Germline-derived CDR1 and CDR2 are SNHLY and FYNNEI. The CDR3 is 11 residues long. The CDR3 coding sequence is TGTGCCAGGTCGGAGTACTATGGCTACACCTTC. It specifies CARSEYYGYTF.